The 32 T cell receptor beta chains in this list originate from one sample, sequenced in a study of blood T cell repertoires in COVID-19. The protocol was immunoSEQ multiplex PCR, while the TCRdb copy is restricted to in-frame clones and leaves out a portion. Seen here are under 300,000 clones, roughly 89% observed once, and the top ten hold 3%. The sequencing input was peripheral blood. The receptors shown here come from a woman between 25 and 40 years old with active or convalescent COVID-19.

In this sample, this clone turned up once. The chain recombines TRBV7-9 with TRBJ1-6, with D possibly being TRBD1 (5 bases). V lost 1 base to trimming and J lost 7 bases, with 23 bases between them. The CDR3 has 19 amino acids. Germline assignment: CDR1 SEHNR and CDR2 FQNEAQ (reference sequence). DNA for the CDR3: TGTGCCAGCAGCTTAGTGGGATTGGTAGGAGGGGTGGAGAATTCACCCCTCCACTTT. This translates into CASSLVGLVGGVENSPLHF. Variable domain in full (rest from reference TRBV7-9 and TRBJ1-6): DTGVSQNPRHKITKRGQNVTFRCDPISEHNRLYWYRQTLGQGPEFLTYFQNEAQLEKSRLLSDRFSAERPKGSFSTLEIQRTEQGDSAMYLCASSLVGLVGGVENSPLHFGNGTRLTVT.

The V gene is TRBV28, the J gene TRBJ2-7, with 8 bases aligning to TRBD2. The trim removed 4 bases at V and 4 bases at J, leaving 12 bases unmatched. The germline V gene has CDR1 MDHEN and CDR2 SYDVKM. CDR3 length: 16 amino acids. CDR3 coding DNA: TGTGCCAGCAGTTCTACCTCAGCGGGGGACCGTTACGAGCAGTACTTC. It is translated as CASSSTSAGDRYEQYF. Together with reference TRBV28 and TRBJ2-7, the CDR3 gives the full variable domain: DVKVTQSSRYLVKRTGEKVFLECVQDMDHENMFWYRQDPGLGLRLIYFSYDVKMKEKGDIPEGYSVSREKKERFSLILESASTNQTSMYLCASSSTSAGDRYEQYFGPGTRLTVT.

The chain combines TRBV7-3 with TRBJ2-7; 7 nucleotides align to TRBD2. The CDR3 spans 15 residues. Germline V gives CDR1 SGHTA, CDR2 FQGTGA. After removal of 0 bases from V and 3 bases from J, the junction contained 5 bases not matched to a gene. Here the CDR3 reads CASSLTAGLHYEQYF. The CDR3 nucleotides read TGTGCCAGCAGCTTAACGGCGGGACTACACTACGAGCAGTACTTC.

V usage is TRBV19 and J usage is TRBJ1-1; a weak D match, TRBD1 (5 bases). V was trimmed by 5 bases and J by 1 base, leaving 17 bases between them. CDR3 length: 16 residues. Germline V gives CDR1 LNHDA, CDR2 SQIVND (reference sequence). CDR3 protein: CASSRKALGGNTEAFF. For the CDR3, the DNA is TGTGCCAGTAGTCGAAAGGCTCTGGGGGGGAACACTGAAGCTTTCTTT.

This chain joins TRBV10-3 and TRBJ1-1; TRBD1 agrees at 7 bases. This CDR3 comprises 14 residues. In germline, CDR1 is ENHRY, CDR2 SYGVKD. J lost 4 bases, V lost 9 bases, and 11 bases had no gene match. The CDR3 spells CAMMRGGISTEAFF. The DNA of the CDR3 is TGTGCCATGATGAGAGGGGGCATCTCCACTGAAGCTTTCTTT.

The chain joins TRBV19 to TRBJ2-4, with TRBD2 matching over 7 bases. J lost 7 bases, V lost 6 bases, and 12 bases had no gene match. The CDR3 runs to 15 residues. Germline lookup yields CDR1 LNHDA and CDR2 SQIVND (reference sequence). As DNA, the CDR3 is TGTGCCAGTAGGCAGCCAGGGAGGGATAAGAACATTCAGTACTTC. This codes for CASRQPGRDKNIQYF.

In this sample, this clone turned up a few times. This CDR3 is CASSHRTGTGYTF. The CDR3 DNA follows: TGTGCCAGCAGCCACCGGACAGGGACGGGCTACACCTTC. The chain uses TRBV14 and TRBJ1-2; 8 bases are shared with TRBD1. The CDR3 totals 13 residues. Trimming took 3 bases from V and 8 from J; bases not matched to a gene: 5. Germline loops: CDR1 SGHDN, CDR2 FVKESK.

V is TRBV10-3 and J is TRBJ2-3; a weak D match, TRBD2 (7 bases). This CDR3 is 17 amino acids long. Trimming took 0 bases from V and 3 from J, leaving 16 bases between them. CDR1 ENHRY and CDR2 SYGVKD come from the germline V gene. CDR3 residues: CAISESNRGGRTDTQYF. The CDR3 bases are TGTGCCATCAGTGAGTCGAATAGGGGGGGGCGGACAGATACGCAGTATTTT.

This chain uses TRBV4-1 with TRBJ1-2, with D possibly being TRBD1 (6 bases). The CDR3 runs to 15 residues. Germline V gene data show CDR1 as MGHRA and CDR2 as YSYEKL. V lost 2 bases to trimming and J lost 2 bases, with 12 bases between them. Written as DNA, the CDR3 is TGCGCCAGCAGCCAACGGACAGACTCCAACTATGGCTACACCTTC. It yields the protein CASSQRTDSNYGYTF.

The V gene is TRBV19, the J gene TRBJ1-2; 8 bases are shared with TRBD1. The trim removed 7 bases at V and 4 bases at J, leaving 11 bases unmatched. Per the germline V gene, CDR1 is LNHDA and CDR2 is SQIVND (reference sequence). The CDR3 runs 15 residues. The CDR3 region is CASTYYPGQVYGYTF. CDR3 bases: TGTGCCAGTACCTATTACCCGGGACAGGTCTATGGCTACACCTTC.

The CDR3 nucleotides are TGTGCCAGCAGTTCCCCGACAGGGGAAGGTTCACCCCTCCACTTT. Translation: CASSSPTGEGSPLHF. V and J are TRBV6-5 and TRBJ1-6; TRBD1 matches at 8 bases. The junction had 8 bases not matched to a gene; V was cut back by 4 bases and J by 9 bases. Germline V gene sequence: CDR1 MNHEY, CDR2 SVGAGI. The CDR3 is 15 residues long.

In DNA form, the CDR3 reads TGTGCCAGCAGCCCAACACATAGCGGGGGGGCGGCAGAGCAGTACTTC. This sequence encodes CASSPTHSGGAAEQYF. The rearrangement joins TRBV3-1 (or the pseudogene TRBV3-2) to TRBJ2-7, with 11 bases aligning to TRBD2. Per germline, CDR1 LGHDT and CDR2 YNNKEL (reference sequence). V shed 4 bases, J shed 7 bases, and the junction held 12 bases outside the gene matches. The CDR3 length is 16 residues.

V and J are TRBV4-3 and TRBJ2-3; 8 bases align to TRBD2. Germline V gene sequence: CDR1 LGHNA, CDR2 YSLEER. Unmatched junction bases numbered 8, after V lost 0 bases and J lost 6 bases. CDR3 length: 16 amino acids. CDR3 bases: TGCGCCAGCAGCCAAGAGGGGCGGGGGGCTTTGGATACGCAGTATTTT. Protein sequence: CASSQEGRGALDTQYF.

This clone was counted a single time. CDR3 residues: CASSLWQAEAFF. In DNA, the CDR3 is TGTGCCAGCAGTTTATGGCAGGCCGAAGCTTTCTTT. The chain uses TRBV12-3 or TRBV12-4 and TRBJ1-1; D is unclear. V lost 2 bases and J 8 bases, leaving 9 bases between the germline ends. This CDR3 comprises 12 residues.

This chain's CDR3 is CASSSGLAGGGPETQYF. The CDR3 DNA reads as TGCGCCAGCAGCTCGGGACTAGCGGGGGGCGGTCCAGAGACCCAGTACTTC. The chain is built from TRBV5-1 and TRBJ2-5; TRBD2 aligns across 15 bases. In germline, CDR1 is SGHRS, CDR2 YFSETQ. The CDR3 runs 17 residues. The junction had 7 bases not matched to a gene; V was cut back by 3 bases and J by 4 bases.

V is TRBV4-3 and J is TRBJ1-5; D not resolved. Germline V gives CDR1 LGHNA, CDR2 YSLEER. The V end lost 4 bases, the J end lost 4 bases, and 14 bases lay between the germline ends. CDR3 length equals 15 residues. The CDR3 sequence is CASSLELGGNQPQHF. The CDR3 DNA is TGCGCCAGCAGCCTTGAACTAGGAGGGAATCAGCCCCAGCATTTT.

The V and J genes are TRBV15 and TRBJ2-2; D perhaps matches TRBD1 (7 bases). This CDR3 is built from 20 residues. Germline-derived CDR1 and CDR2 are LNHNV and YYDKDF (reference sequence). V was pared by 0 bases and J by 6 bases, with 26 bases between. Here the CDR3 DNA reads TGTGCCACCAGCAGAGAAGCAGGGGGGCCCTCGATCGGGTGGGCCGGGGAGCTGTTTTTT. Amino acids: CATSREAGGPSIGWAGELFF.

The chain couples TRBV12-5 to TRBJ1-5; D call uncertain. CDR3 size: 12 residues. Per germline, CDR1 LGHNT and CDR2 FRNRAP. CDR3 sequence (DNA): TGTGCAATAGCAAGGGAGGATCAGCCCCAGCATTTT. Protein product: CAIAREDQPQHF.

This chain connects TRBV5-4 to TRBJ2-1; TRBD2 aligns across 8 bases. V lost 3 bases to trimming and J lost 4 bases; unmatched junction nucleotides: 12. The length of the CDR3 is 17 residues. Germline V gene data show CDR1 as SGHNT and CDR2 as YYREEE (reference sequence). The CDR3 nucleotides read TGTGCCAGCAGCTCGTCGATAGCGGGGATTACTTACAATGAGCAGTTCTTC. It is translated as CASSSSIAGITYNEQFF.

V usage is TRBV12-3 or TRBV12-4 and J usage is TRBJ2-1; unclear D gene. The CDR3 totals 13 residues. The V end was cut by 0 bases, the J end by 4 bases, with 4 bases between. CDR3 DNA sequence: TGTGCCAGCAGTTTAGCCCAGTACAATGAGCAGTTCTTC. Its protein is CASSLAQYNEQFF.

This clone showed up just a few times. V and J are TRBV6-5 and TRBJ1-3; D ambiguous. Germline CDR1 MNHEY, CDR2 SVGAGI. This CDR3 is 13 amino acids long. V lost 6 bases, J lost 0 bases, and 6 bases lay in between. Here the CDR3 reads CASRQVSGNTIYF. The DNA for the CDR3 is TGTGCCAGCAGACAAGTCTCTGGAAACACCATATATTTT.

The chain uses TRBV19 and TRBJ1-2, with 8 bases fitting TRBD1. The CDR3 contains 12 residues. The ends lost 9 bases at V and 6 bases at J; junction bases unmatched: 6. From germline, CDR1 is LNHDA and CDR2 SQIVND (reference sequence). The CDR3 bases are TGTGCCAGACAAGACAGGGGTGATGGCTACACCTTC. Its protein is CARQDRGDGYTF.

The chain couples TRBV27 to TRBJ2-7, with 8 bases aligning to TRBD1. V was pared by 10 bases and J by 6 bases, with 8 bases of the junction left unmatched. The CDR3 totals 12 residues. CDR1 and CDR2 from the germline V gene are MNHEY and SMNVEV (reference sequence). CDR3 nucleotide sequence: TGTGCCACCTTGGACAGGGAGGCCGAGCAGTACTTC. Residues: CATLDREAEQYF.

The J gene is TRBJ2-7, the V gene TRBV4-3; no clear D. CDR1 is LGHNA and CDR2 is YSLEER in the germline V gene. This CDR3 contains 14 residues. The V end lost 1 base, the J end lost 2 bases, and 9 bases lay between the germline ends. The CDR3 sequence is CASSQGAGAYEQYF. In DNA form, the CDR3 reads TGCGCCAGCAGCCAAGGGGCCGGCGCCTACGAGCAGTACTTC.

The chain couples TRBV6-5 to TRBJ2-7, with a tentative D call TRBD1 (6 bases). CDR1 MNHEY and CDR2 SVGAGI come from the germline V gene. The CDR3 sequence is 13 residues long. V was clipped by 5 bases and J by 6 bases, with 14 bases between them. In nucleotides, the CDR3 is TGTGCCAGCAGTAAGAACAGGGTAGGCGAGCAGTACTTC. It encodes CASSKNRVGEQYF.

CDR3 DNA sequence: TGTGCCAGCAGCTTCTTACTCGGGACAGGGCAAAATGAGCAGTTCTTC. Translated: CASSFLLGTGQNEQFF. This sequence joins TRBV7-9 and TRBJ2-1; 9 nucleotides agree with TRBD1. Germline CDR1 SEHNR, CDR2 FQNEAQ (reference sequence). V was pared by 3 bases and J by 7 bases, with 10 bases of the junction left unmatched. The CDR3 is 16 residues long.

The chain is built from TRBV5-4 and TRBJ1-1; TRBD1 is a possible D gene (6 bases). Per germline, CDR1 SGHNT and CDR2 YYREEE (reference sequence). The V and J ends lost 4 bases and 8 bases respectively, with 12 bases between them. CDR3 length: 12 residues. The CDR3 DNA sequence: TGTGCCAGCAGCCGAAACAGGGTAGAAGCTTTCTTT. Its protein product is CASSRNRVEAFF.

In nucleotides, the CDR3 is TGCGCCAGCAGCCAAGATCAGGGGACAAGGCTCGACAATGAGCAGTTCTTC. It encodes CASSQDQGTRLDNEQFF. This chain links TRBV4-3 with TRBJ2-1; TRBD1 is a possible D gene (6 bases). Trimming took off 0 bases at V and 5 bases at J, with 17 bases between the two ends. Per germline, CDR1 LGHNA and CDR2 YSLEER. This CDR3 region has 17 residues.

This chain joins TRBV7-3 and TRBJ2-5; the D gene is possibly TRBD1 (6 bases). The CDR3 has 14 residues. The germline V gene encodes CDR1 SGHTA and CDR2 FQGTGA. Trimming shortened V by 5 bases and J by 9 bases, and 19 bases separated the two germline ends. In nucleotides, the CDR3 is TGTGCCAGCAGCCCCACGGGGCCCCCAGGGGCCCAGTACTTC. This sequence encodes CASSPTGPPGAQYF.

V is TRBV18 and J is TRBJ1-4, with TRBD1 identical over 11 bases. Trimming cost V 1 base and J 6 bases; bases outside gene matches: 4. CDR3 length equals 16 residues. The germline CDR1 and CDR2 sequences are KGHSH and LQKENI. The CDR3 loop is CASSPLPGQGDEKLFF. CDR3 nucleotides: TGTGCCAGCTCACCACTTCCGGGACAGGGGGATGAAAAACTGTTTTTT.

This chain links TRBV9 with TRBJ2-2, with 7 bases matching TRBD2. CDR3 size: 16 residues. The V and J ends lost 0 bases and 4 bases, in that order; junction bases with no gene match: 6. CDR1 is SGDLS, CDR2 YYNGEE, per germline. CDR3 bases: TGTGCCAGCAGCGTAGAGAGGGGACTAAGCACCGGGGAGCTGTTTTTT. Encoded protein: CASSVERGLSTGELFF.

The genes are TRBV18 and TRBJ1-1, with TRBD1 identical over 7 bases. V trimming: 4 bases; J trimming: 4 bases; junction bases outside the gene matches: 6. Germline CDR1 reads KGHSH; CDR2 reads LQKENI. The CDR3 runs to 14 residues. CDR3: CASSHGQVGTEAFF. Here the CDR3 DNA reads TGTGCCAGCTCACACGGACAGGTAGGCACTGAAGCTTTCTTT.